The 9 T cell receptor beta chains presented below share a single source sample, sequenced in a study of blood T cell repertoires in COVID-19. Profiling relied on immunoSEQ multiplex PCR, and the TCRdb table lists in-frame clones only, not all of them. The sample consists of just under 55,000 clones, 85% to 95% of them appearing once. Sample: peripheral blood. The receptors shown here come from a man aged 50 or older with acute or convalescent COVID-19.

This chain joins TRBV6-5 and TRBJ2-7; the match to TRBD2 covers 8 bases. Germline V gives CDR1 MNHEY, CDR2 SVGAGI. The CDR3 covers 16 residues. V shed 4 bases and J 4 bases; nucleotides not matched to a gene: 12. Here the CDR3 DNA reads TGTGCCAGCAGTTCTCAACCGGGACTAGAGGGTTACGAGCAGTACTTC. This codes for CASSSQPGLEGYEQYF.

This clone was detected once. This chain connects TRBV28 to TRBJ1-1, with TRBD1 matching over 7 bases. The V gene end was trimmed by 4 bases and the J gene end by 4 bases; junction bases not matched to a gene: 9. The CDR3 sequence is 15 residues long. The V gene's germline CDR1 is MDHEN and CDR2 SYDVKM. CDR3 sequence: CASSSFRGLSTEAFF. CDR3 sequence (DNA): TGTGCCAGCAGTTCGTTCAGGGGGTTGAGCACTGAAGCTTTCTTT.

V is TRBV15 and J is TRBJ2-2; 7 nucleotides agree with TRBD1. V lost 5 bases, J lost 5 bases, and 17 bases stayed unmatched. The CDR3 sequence is 18 residues long. Looked up from germline, CDR1 is LNHNV and CDR2 is YYDKDF (reference sequence). The CDR3 DNA sequence: TGTGCCACCAGCTCAACCCGAGGTAGACAGGGAAGGACCGGGGAGCTGTTTTTT. As protein: CATSSTRGRQGRTGELFF.

This rearrangement joins TRBV4-3 to TRBJ1-2; D possibly corresponds to TRBD1 (5 bases). Between the trimmed V and J ends, which lost 0 bases and 2 bases, there was a span of 13 bases. Germline CDR1 is LGHNA and CDR2 is YSLEER. This CDR3 has 16 amino acids. The CDR3 DNA sequence: TGCGCCAGCAGCCAAGAGGCCAGGGCACAAAACTATGGCTACACCTTC. Translated: CASSQEARAQNYGYTF.

V is TRBV5-6 and J is TRBJ1-5; D is undetermined. The germline gives CDR1 SGHDT, CDR2 YYEEEE. The CDR3 spans 13 residues. The V and J ends lost 1 base and 3 bases respectively, with 5 bases between them. The CDR3 region is CASSLSVNQPQHF. Written as DNA, the CDR3 is TGTGCCAGCAGCTTGTCGGTCAATCAGCCCCAGCATTTT.

The CDR3 bases are TGTGCCACCAGGAACTCTGGGGCCAACGTCCTGACTTTC. This translates into CATRNSGANVLTF. This chain uses TRBV19 with TRBJ2-6; no definite D call. V gave up 10 bases and J gave up 0 bases, with 7 bases separating them. This CDR3 contains 13 residues. The germline gives CDR1 LNHDA, CDR2 SQIVND (reference sequence).

The J gene is TRBJ2-3, the V gene TRBV2; TRBD2 matches 15 bases. Losses at the gene ends were 6 bases for V and 6 bases for J; bases not matched to a gene: 4. CDR1 is SNHLY and CDR2 is FYNNEI in the germline V gene. The length of the CDR3 is 15 residues. CDR3 sequence (DNA): TGTGCCAGCAGATCCGGGACTAGCGGGAGGGATACGCAGTATTTT. It encodes CASRSGTSGRDTQYF.

The rearrangement joins TRBV25-1 to TRBJ2-3, with a tentative D call TRBD1 (5 bases). Trimming stripped 6 bases from V and 3 bases from J, with 13 bases between. The length of the CDR3 is 14 residues. The germline V gene encodes CDR1 MGHDK and CDR2 SYGVNS. The CDR3 region has the DNA TGTGCCAGCAGGCAGGGCGGTCTAACAGATACGCAGTATTTT. Its protein is CASRQGGLTDTQYF.

This chain uses TRBV2 with TRBJ2-7; 9 nucleotides line up with TRBD1. This CDR3 spans 14 amino acids. With V trimmed by 7 bases and J by 4 bases, 8 bases remained unmatched. Looked up from germline, CDR1 is SNHLY and CDR2 is FYNNEI. The CDR3 DNA sequence: TGTGCCAGCAACGGACAGGGGAATTGGTACGAGCAGTACTTC. Protein product: CASNGQGNWYEQYF.